Listed below are T cell receptor beta chains from one sample, sequenced in a study of radiotherapy plus CTLA-4 blockade in lung cancer. Clones were read by immunoSEQ multiplex PCR, and TCRdb kept only the in-frame ones, dropping some. Seen here are about 55,000 clones, about 80% observed once, and the top ten hold under 7%. The source material was peripheral blood, sampled from a patient treated with radiotherapy plus ipilimumab. The receptors here all came from a human donor with non-small cell lung cancer whose response to radiotherapy plus ipilimumab could not be evaluated. Both conserved end residues are part of each CDR3. The D gene is left open where the match is weak. Size is stated for part of the rows, as once, few or many counts, or as a class when the clone is expanded.

v_call	j_call	clone_size	d_call	cdr3_nt	cdr3_aa
TRBV5-1	TRBJ1-4	.	.	TGCGCCAGCAGCTTGGGACACGCAACTAATGAAAAACTGTTTTTT	CASSLGHATNEKLFF
TRBV5-1	TRBJ2-3	.	.	TGCGCCAGCAGCTCGGGGACTGGATTTAGCACAGATACGCAGTATTTT	CASSSGTGFSTDTQYF
TRBV6-5	TRBJ1-2	.	.	TGTGCCAGCAGTTACCCAGGAACTTATGGCTACACCTTC	CASSYPGTYGYTF
TRBV5-6	TRBJ2-7	.	.	TGTGCCAGCAGCTGGGGCAACGAGCAGTACTTC	CASSWGNEQYF
TRBV6-6	TRBJ2-5	.	TRBD1	TGTGCCAGCAGTTTTCCCCCGGGACAGGGGTCAGAGACCCAGTACTTC	CASSFPPGQGSETQYF
TRBV15	TRBJ2-7	.	TRBD1	TGTGCCACCAGCAGAGATCGGGACAGGGGGCGCGAGCAGTACTTC	CATSRDRDRGREQYF
TRBV7-6	TRBJ1-2	.	TRBD1	TGTGCCAGCAGTCGGACGACAGGGAGTGGCTACACCTTC	CASSRTTGSGYTF
TRBV30	TRBJ1-2	.	.	TGTGCCTGGAGTTACATCGGGATTAACTATGGCTACACCTTC	CAWSYIGINYGYTF
TRBV2	TRBJ1-1	.	TRBD1	TGTGCCAGCAGCGCACAGGGGGCCGAGACTGAAGCTTTCTTT	CASSAQGAETEAFF
TRBV6-1	TRBJ2-7	.	.	TGTGCCAGCAGTGAAGTCAGTACCTACGAGCAGTACTTC	CASSEVSTYEQYF
TRBV7-2	TRBJ1-2	.	.	TGTGCCAGCAGCTTCGGGGGTGGATTCAGTGGCTACACCTTC	CASSFGGGFSGYTF
TRBV19	TRBJ2-1	medium-sized	.	TGTGCCAGTAGTTACGGGAGAGAGAATGAGCAGTTCTTC	CASSYGRENEQFF
TRBV5-6	TRBJ1-2	few	.	TGTGCCAGCACGAGGGCCGCCGAGAATTCTAACTATGGCTACACCTTC	CASTRAAENSNYGYTF
TRBV7-2	TRBJ1-2	few	.	TGTGCCAGCAGCTCCTACGGGTTAGACTATGGCTACACCTTC	CASSSYGLDYGYTF
TRBV11-2	TRBJ1-1	.	.	TGTGCCAGCAGCCCCTTGAGGGAGGCTTTCTTT	CASSPLREAFF
TRBV28	TRBJ1-5	.	TRBD1	TGTGCCAGCAGCCAGGACAGGTCCTCCGAACAGCCCCAGCATTTT	CASSQDRSSEQPQHF
TRBV4-1	TRBJ1-2	.	TRBD1	TGCGCCAGCAGGGGACAGGGCCCTAACTATGGCTACACCTTC	CASRGQGPNYGYTF
TRBV5-1	TRBJ2-6	.	.	TGCGCCAGCAGCCCGGTCCTCTCTGGGGCCAACGTCCTGACTTTC	CASSPVLSGANVLTF
TRBV6-6	TRBJ2-7	.	TRBD1	TGTGCCAGCAGTTCGACAGGGGGCAGCGAGCAGTACTTC	CASSSTGGSEQYF
TRBV28	TRBJ2-1	.	TRBD2	TGTGCCAGCAGTTTACCCGGGCTAGCGGGAGGTGAGCAGTTCTTC	CASSLPGLAGGEQFF
TRBV7-7	TRBJ2-7	.	TRBD1	TGTGCCAGCAGCCGGGACAGGGCGTACGAGCAGTACTTC	CASSRDRAYEQYF
TRBV10-1	TRBJ2-1	.	.	TGCGCCAGCAGTGAGTTTGGGGGGACGGGCAATGAGCAGTTCTTC	CASSEFGGTGNEQFF
TRBV6-6	TRBJ2-5	.	TRBD2	TGTGCCAGCAGTTCCCAAGGGACTAGTTGGGAGACCCAGTACTTC	CASSSQGTSWETQYF
TRBV4-1	TRBJ2-1	.	.	TGCGCCAGCAGCCAAGATCCTGGACAGAGCTCCTACAATGAGCAGTTCTTC	CASSQDPGQSSYNEQFF
TRBV5-5	TRBJ2-7	.	TRBD1	TGTGCCAGCAGCTTTCAGGGGGACTACGAGCAGTACTTC	CASSFQGDYEQYF
TRBV7-2	TRBJ2-7	.	.	TGTGCCAGCAGCTTAGAACCGGGCTCCTACGAGCAGTACTTC	CASSLEPGSYEQYF
TRBV30	TRBJ2-4	.	TRBD2	TGTGCCTGGAGTTTTGGACTAGTCGGGGAAAACATTCAGTACTTC	CAWSFGLVGENIQYF
TRBV5-4	TRBJ2-3	once	TRBD2	TGTGCCAGCAGCTTGGTTACCGGCGGGGGGGCCTTCGGCACAGATACGCAGTATTTT	CASSLVTGGGAFGTDTQYF
TRBV7-9	TRBJ2-7	.	TRBD2	TGTGCCAGCAGCCCCGGACTAGCGGGAGGCTACGAGCAGTACTTC	CASSPGLAGGYEQYF
TRBV4-3	TRBJ1-2	.	.	TGCGCCAGCAGCCAAGATGCGGGGGCTGGCTACACCTTC	CASSQDAGAGYTF
TRBV6-5	TRBJ1-2	.	TRBD1	TGTGCCAGCAGTTACTCTACCGACAGGGACTATGGCTACACCTTC	CASSYSTDRDYGYTF
TRBV7-2	TRBJ2-7	.	.	TGTGCCAGCAGCCCCGGGGGTTACGAGCAGTACTTC	CASSPGGYEQYF
TRBV19	TRBJ1-4	.	TRBD1	TGTGCCAGTAGGACCGGGACAGCCCAGGGGGAAAAACTGTTTTTT	CASRTGTAQGEKLFF
TRBV7-2	TRBJ2-7	.	.	TGTGCCAGCAGCTTAGAGGGACAAGCCTACGAGCAGTACTTC	CASSLEGQAYEQYF
TRBV28	TRBJ1-2	.	.	TGTGCCAGCAGTTCAGGGTCGGGTAACTATGGCTACACCTTC	CASSSGSGNYGYTF
TRBV7-2	TRBJ2-2	.	TRBD2	TGTGCCAGCAGACAAGGGACTAGCGGGCGGGGGGAGCTGTTTTTT	CASRQGTSGRGELFF
TRBV4-1	TRBJ2-5	.	TRBD2	TGCGCCAGCAGGCCCCGCGGGGGGGCCCAAGAGACCCAGTACTTC	CASRPRGGAQETQYF
TRBV5-1	TRBJ2-5	.	TRBD2	TGCGCCAGCAGCTCTCCCGGGACTAGTAAAGAGACCCAGTACTTC	CASSSPGTSKETQYF
TRBV9	TRBJ2-7	.	TRBD1	TGTGCCAGCAGCATCGGGACAGGGTCCTACGAGCAGTACTTC	CASSIGTGSYEQYF
TRBV5-1	TRBJ2-5	.	TRBD1	TGCGCCAGCAGCCCGGACAGGGGGCAGACCCAGTACTTC	CASSPDRGQTQYF
TRBV25-1	TRBJ2-3	large	.	TGTGCCAGCAGTGAATCGAGGGGGGGAGGCACAGATACGCAGTATTTT	CASSESRGGGTDTQYF
TRBV27	TRBJ1-3	.	.	TGTGCCAGCAGTTTATTTGGCAGGGGAGTTGCTGGAAACACCATATATTTT	CASSLFGRGVAGNTIYF
TRBV7-9	TRBJ2-7	.	.	TGTGCCAGCAGCGACAGTGCCTACGAGCAGTACTTC	CASSDSAYEQYF
TRBV9	TRBJ2-2	.	TRBD1	TGTGCCGGCAGTGAGGACAGGCCGGGCACCGGGGAGCTGTTTTTT	CAGSEDRPGTGELFF
TRBV10-3	TRBJ2-3	.	.	TGTGCCATCAGTGTTCCCGAAACCTCCTCACGGGATACGCAGTATTTT	CAISVPETSSRDTQYF
TRBV4-1	TRBJ2-2	.	TRBD1	TGCGCCAGCAGCCAGGGACCGGGACAGGGCGGGGGCGGGGAGCTGTTTTTT	CASSQGPGQGGGGELFF
TRBV7-2	TRBJ2-1	once	.	TGTGCCAGCAGCCTCAATTACAGGGAAAGGAATGAGCAGTTCTTC	CASSLNYRERNEQFF
TRBV7-9	TRBJ1-4	medium-sized	TRBD1	TGTGCCAGCAGCTCCGGGACAGGGGAATGGGAAAAACTGTTTTTT	CASSSGTGEWEKLFF
TRBV15	TRBJ2-4	.	TRBD2	TGTGCCACCCCAGGGACCGGGACGGGAGGGGACATTCAGTACTTC	CATPGTGTGGDIQYF
TRBV2	TRBJ2-1	once	TRBD2	TGTGCCAGCAGCGGGATAGCGGGTATCGACGAGCAGTTCTTC	CASSGIAGIDEQFF
TRBV27	TRBJ1-5	.	.	TGTGCCAGCAGTAAAGACACCCTTAGCAATCAGCCCCAGCATTTT	CASSKDTLSNQPQHF
TRBV6-5	TRBJ1-1	.	TRBD1	TGTGCCAGCAGTTACGGGACAGGGGTCACGAACACTGAAGCTTTCTTT	CASSYGTGVTNTEAFF
TRBV11-3	TRBJ2-1	.	TRBD2	TGTGCCAGCAGCTTCAGCAGCGGGAGGGCCCCCTACAATGAGCAGTTCTTC	CASSFSSGRAPYNEQFF
TRBV7-9	TRBJ2-7	.	.	TGTGCCAGCAGCTTTCCTCGGGCGGGGACCTACGAGCAGTACTTC	CASSFPRAGTYEQYF
TRBV27	TRBJ1-1	.	TRBD1	TGTGCCAGCAGTTTATCGACCGGGACAGGGGTTGAAGCTTTCTTT	CASSLSTGTGVEAFF
TRBV19	TRBJ2-5	.	.	TGTGCCAGTAGTATGAACGGTGGAGAGACCCAGTACTTC	CASSMNGGETQYF